This entry concerns a single T cell receptor (beta chain). Trimming left V 1 base short and J 1 base short, with 14 bases between. Germline V lookup: CDR1 SGHTA, CDR2 FQGNSA. The CDR3 covers 17 residues. This record belongs to a study of cytomegalovirus exposure and HLA in healthy donors. Use of 60 Vbeta and 13 Jbeta primers characterized the PCR. Sequencing used immunoSEQ multiplex PCR; TCRdb keeps in-frame clones, though not all of them. The sample includes 250,000 to 350,000 clones, 86% of them seen just once. This chain links TRBV7-2 with TRBJ1-5, with no clear D. Sequencing was carried out using PBMCs. This clonotype was sampled from a middle-aged man in good health and CMV-seropositive. The CDR3 DNA is TGTGCCAGCAGCTTAGAGGCGGCCGCCGTGAGCAATCAGCCCCAGCATTTT. This sequence encodes CASSLEAAAVSNQPQHF.